The 9 T cell receptor beta chains reported below all come from one sample, sequenced in a study of T cells in Graves' hyperthyroidism and ophthalmopathy. TCR beta CDR3 region amplification was performed from RNA transcripts. Primed by the HTBI set, a first-round RT-PCR was run on the TCR CDR3. MiXCR, run by TCRdb on the multiplex PCR reads, gives a single entry per CDR3 protein. The sample carries about 380,000 distinct CDR3 sequences, roughly 15% recorded once. The sequencing sample was made of blood. The receptors derive from a woman in her 30s with Graves' ophthalmopathy.

This clonotype was picked up many times. V and J are TRBV20-1 and TRBJ2-5; unclear D gene. With 2 bases removed from V and 5 bases from J, the gap between germline ends came to 6 bases. Germline values: CDR1 DFQATT, CDR2 SNEGSKA (reference sequence). This CDR3 is 11 amino acids long. DNA of the CDR3: TGCAGTGCTAGAAGATATGAGACCCAGTACTTC. The encoded protein is CSARRYETQYF.

There are many counts of this clonotype. The rearrangement uses TRBV7-2 and TRBJ2-5, with unresolved D. The CDR3 runs to 12 residues. CDR1 and CDR2 from the germline V gene are SGHTA and FQGNSA. Trimming took 5 bases from V and 5 from J, leaving 9 bases between them. The CDR3 protein is CASSPTVETQYF. The CDR3 DNA is TGTGCCAGCAGCCCCACCGTTGAGACCCAGTACTTC. The full variable domain, its missing parts supplied by reference TRBV7-2 and TRBJ2-5, is GAGVSQSPSNKVTEKGKDVELRCDPISGHTALYWYRQSLGQGLEFLIYFQGNSAPDKSGLPSDRFSAERTGGSVSTLTIQRTQQEDSAVYLCASSPTVETQYFGPGTRLLVL.

This clonotype was seen a few times. CDR3 nucleotide sequence: TGCAGCGTCTATAGGGGGACAGATACGCAGTATTTT. This encodes CSVYRGTDTQYF. The chain recombines TRBV29-1 with TRBJ2-3; D may be TRBD1 (6 bases). Germline-derived CDR1 and CDR2 are SQVTM and ANQGSEA. This CDR3 is built from 12 residues. Trimming stripped 6 bases from V and 3 bases from J, with 10 bases between.

V usage is TRBV6-1 and J usage is TRBJ1-3; the D is unclear. V was cut by 5 bases and J by 1 base, with 9 bases left in between. Germline values: CDR1 MNHNS, CDR2 SASEGT. The CDR3 has 14 residues. The CDR3 spells CASSPDGSGNTIYF. Written as DNA, the CDR3 is TGTGCCAGCAGTCCGGACGGATCTGGAAACACCATATATTTT.

The chain uses TRBV11-3 and TRBJ2-2; D may be TRBD2 (6 bases). V was shortened by 6 bases and J by 6 bases, with 8 bases between the two germline ends. The CDR3 has 12 amino acids. In germline, CDR1 is SGHNT, CDR2 YENEEA. The CDR3 DNA reads as TGTGCCAGCAGGGGGGGAGCCGGGGAGCTGTTTTTT. Its translation: CASRGGAGELFF.

This clonotype appeared many times. V gene TRBV7-9 combines with J gene TRBJ2-7; the match to TRBD1 covers 11 bases. The CDR3 is 15 residues long. Trimming took 4 bases from V and 4 from J; bases not matched to a gene: 6. Germline V gives CDR1 SEHNR, CDR2 FQNEAQ (reference sequence). In nucleotides, the CDR3 is TGTGCCAGCAGCTCCAACCGGGACAGGGGGTACGAGCAGTACTTC. Translated: CASSSNRDRGYEQYF.

This clonotype was counted many times. The chain joins TRBV30 to TRBJ2-3; 7 nucleotides line up with TRBD1. V lost 0 bases to trimming and J lost 2 bases; unmatched junction nucleotides: 8. The CDR3 runs to 16 residues. Germline values: CDR1 GTSNPN, CDR2 SVGIG (reference sequence). CDR3 DNA: TGTGCCTGGAGTGTCTTTCTCGGGACAGACACAGATACGCAGTATTTT. The encoded protein is CAWSVFLGTDTDTQYF.

This clonotype appeared many times. Relative to the germline gene, one junction end is altered; a read error may explain this. The genes are TRBV5-1 and TRBJ2-5; D perhaps matches TRBD2 (6 bases). Per the germline V gene, CDR1 is SGHRS and CDR2 is YFSETQ. The CDR3 sequence is 12 residues long. CDR3 residues: CASSLSGGTQYF. CDR3 sequence (DNA): TGTGCCAGCAGTTTATCCGGGGGGACCCAGTACTTC.

A note on this clonotype: A much larger clone differs by one base, so this may be a read error. This sequence joins TRBV2 and TRBJ1-5, with 10 positions matching TRBD1. The germline V gene has CDR1 SNHLY and CDR2 FYNNEI. The CDR3 loop spans 15 amino acids. With 7 bases clipped from V and 6 bases from J, the junction kept 9 bases outside the gene matches. The DNA of the CDR3 is TGTGCCAGCACCGGACAGGGGGGAGGAATTCAGCCCCAGCATTTT. Translating gives CASTGQGGGIQPQHF.